The 22 T cell receptor beta chains given below trace back to one sample, sequenced in a study of shared clonotypes between healthy human individuals (TCRdb year 2020). Library preparation employed the immunoSEQ multiplex PCR assay. In its TCRdb copy, this immuneACCESS table keeps in-frame sequences only and misses some clones. Where compared with another copy, unresolved V genes explain less than half of these, and the others have no known cause. The sample table shows some 2 million clones, and 85% to 95% are seen once. The ten largest make up 0.1% to 0.15% of the sample. The sequenced sample was naive CD4+ T cells sorted from blood. Sample cell subset or site, as interpreted from the label and publication: CD45RA+ positively selected. These receptors all come from a man younger than 35 in good health.

Turning to this clone: Other DNA sequences in this specimen translate into the identical CDR3. V is TRBV2 and J is TRBJ2-2; 7 positions match TRBD1. V lost 4 bases to trimming and J lost 6 bases; unmatched junction nucleotides: 2. CDR1 is SNHLY and CDR2 is FYNNEI in the germline V gene. The CDR3 is 13 residues long. The CDR3 spells CASSGQGSGELFF. In DNA form, the CDR3 reads TGTGCCAGCAGTGGACAGGGCTCCGGGGAGCTGTTTTTT.

J is TRBJ2-7 and V is TRBV18; D is ambiguous. The CDR3 extends over 13 amino acids. V gave up 5 bases and J gave up 4 bases, with 12 bases separating them. The V gene's germline CDR1 is KGHSH and CDR2 LQKENI. CDR3 in DNA: TGTGCCAGCTCATTCGGTCCCACTTACGAGCAGTACTTC. Amino acid sequence: CASSFGPTYEQYF.

This chain links TRBV5-1 with TRBJ2-3; 8 bases are a match to TRBD2. J lost 2 bases, V lost 0 bases, and 5 bases had no gene match. This CDR3 spans 16 amino acids. Germline V CDR1 and CDR2: SGHRS, YFSETQ. In DNA form, the CDR3 reads TGCGCCAGCAGCTTGGCTGCGGGGGGAACCACAGATACGCAGTATTTT. It is translated as CASSLAAGGTTDTQYF.

The chain is built from TRBV30 and TRBJ2-3, with a possible D match to TRBD2 (5 bases). Germline CDR1 is GTSNPN and CDR2 is SVGIG (reference sequence). The CDR3 sequence is 15 residues long. V lost 0 bases, J lost 2 bases, and 12 bases lay in between. CDR3 sequence: CAWSVTGKNTDTQYF. The CDR3 DNA is TGTGCCTGGAGTGTAACCGGGAAAAACACAGATACGCAGTATTTT.

The chain is built from TRBV2 and TRBJ2-7, with D tentatively TRBD2 (5 bases). The V gene lost 6 bases and the J gene lost 0 bases, with 9 bases spanning the gap. The CDR3 is made up of 13 amino acids. Germline lookup yields CDR1 SNHLY and CDR2 FYNNEI. The CDR3 sequence is CASRGGPSYEQYF. The CDR3, as DNA: TGTGCCAGCAGAGGCGGGCCCTCCTACGAGCAGTACTTC.

This clone was counted once. Here the CDR3 DNA reads TGTGCCAGCGGGACGGAGAACACCGGGGAGCTGTTTTTT. Translation: CASGTENTGELFF. The chain links TRBV9 to TRBJ2-2; either TRBD1 or TRBD2 may supply D (5 bases each). Deletions cut 7 bases from V and 1 base from J, with 8 bases between. This CDR3 spans 13 amino acids. Looked up from germline, CDR1 is SGDLS and CDR2 is YYNGEE.

The rearrangement joins TRBV6-5 to TRBJ2-2; 7 bases match TRBD1. V gave up 5 bases and J gave up 6 bases; unmatched junction bases: 0. This CDR3 spans 12 amino acids. Germline V gene data show CDR1 as MNHEY and CDR2 as SVGAGI. CDR3 sequence reads: CASSTGAGELFF. Here the CDR3 DNA reads TGTGCCAGCAGTACAGGGGCCGGGGAGCTGTTTTTT.

In its sample, this clone was seen once. The gene calls are TRBV29-1 and TRBJ2-2; no reliable D call. This CDR3 region has 14 residues. Germline CDR1 reads SQVTM; CDR2 reads ANQGSEA. Trimming cost V 1 base and J 9 bases, with 15 bases left between them. The CDR3 loop reads CSVEVVGSNWELFF. CDR3 nucleotide sequence: TGCAGCGTTGAAGTGGTCGGTTCTAACTGGGAGCTGTTTTTT.

The chain couples TRBV4-1 to TRBJ2-1; D not resolved. The CDR3 contains 16 residues. Trimming stripped 1 base from V and 0 bases from J, with 10 bases between. CDR1 and CDR2 from the germline V gene are MGHRA and YSYEKL. The DNA for the CDR3 is TGCGCCAGCAGCCAAGGGAGCACCAGCTCCTACAATGAGCAGTTCTTC. Translating gives CASSQGSTSSYNEQFF.

This clone was seen once. The chain links TRBV7-2 to TRBJ2-2, with D perhaps matching TRBD1 (8 bases). Trimming removed 8 bases at V and 5 bases at J, with 15 bases between. Germline CDR1 is SGHTA and CDR2 is FQGNSA. CDR3 length: 14 residues. The CDR3 nucleotides read TGTGCCAGCTCCGACAGGGGAGGGACCGGGGAGCTGTTTTTT. Translated: CASSDRGGTGELFF.

The chain couples TRBV6-1 to TRBJ1-6; tentatively, D is TRBD1 (6 bases). V was cut by 7 bases and J by 8 bases, with 15 bases left in between. The CDR3 length is 14 residues. Germline assignment: CDR1 MNHNS and CDR2 SASEGT. CDR3 bases: TGTGCCAGCACCCCGGGCAGGGGATATTCACCCCTCCACTTT. Translating gives CASTPGRGYSPLHF.

CDR3 DNA: TGTGCCAGCAGCCAAGATGCAGGGCTCATGGGCGGGGAGCTGTTTTTT. It is translated as CASSQDAGLMGGELFF. V is TRBV4-2 and J is TRBJ2-2, with D possibly matching TRBD1 (5 bases). Germline CDR1 and CDR2: LGHNA and YNFKEQ. The V end lost 0 bases, the J end lost 7 bases, and 15 bases lay between the germline ends. The CDR3 consists of 16 residues.

The rearrangement joins TRBV5-4 to TRBJ1-2, with D uncertain. V was cut by 4 bases and J by 4 bases, with 14 bases left in between. Germline values: CDR1 SGHNT, CDR2 YYREEE (reference sequence). There are 14 residues in the CDR3. The CDR3 spells CASSPREEIYGYTF. CDR3 nucleotides: TGTGCCAGCAGCCCTCGGGAGGAGATCTATGGCTACACCTTC.

This chain uses TRBV11-2 with TRBJ2-3, with D possibly TRBD2 on 5 matching bases. CDR1 is SGHAT, CDR2 FQNNGV, per germline. Trimming took off 4 bases at V and 3 bases at J, with 17 bases between the two ends. CDR3 length: 16 amino acids. CDR3 sequence: CASSSPYYTGTDTQYF. CDR3 bases: TGTGCCAGCAGCTCACCCTACTACACGGGGACAGATACGCAGTATTTT.

This clone was picked up many times. Different DNA sequences within this sample yield the same CDR3. The chain combines TRBV9 with TRBJ2-7; D uncertain. From germline, CDR1 is SGDLS and CDR2 YYNGEE. The CDR3 loop spans 14 amino acids. V gave up 2 bases and J gave up 0 bases, with 9 bases separating them. CDR3 sequence reads: CASSVNIHSYEQYF. The CDR3 coding sequence is TGTGCCAGCAGCGTGAACATCCACTCCTACGAGCAGTACTTC.

Comments on this clone: As the CDR3 is not closed by the conserved phenylalanine or tryptophan, this likely results from a read error. The chain recombines TRBV15 with TRBJ2-7, with 8 bases identical to TRBD2. The CDR3 sequence is 16 residues long. Germline CDR1 LNHNV, CDR2 YYDKDF (reference sequence). The CDR3 reads CTTSRAGAGLAYEQYS. DNA for the CDR3: TGTACCACCAGCAGAGCGGGTGCGGGACTAGCCTACGAGCAGTACTCC.

V usage is TRBV6-5 and J usage is TRBJ1-2; D remains ambiguous. This CDR3 spans 14 amino acids. Germline CDR1 is MNHEY and CDR2 is SVGAGI. Trimming removed 3 bases from V and 7 bases from J, with 15 bases in between. The CDR3 protein is CASSYSEGGGGYTF. DNA of the CDR3: TGTGCCAGCAGTTATTCGGAGGGTGGTGGTGGCTACACCTTC.

This chain uses TRBV5-1 with TRBJ1-4; no firm D call. V lost 2 bases to trimming and J lost 8 bases, with 7 bases between them. In germline, CDR1 is SGHRS, CDR2 YFSETQ. This CDR3 spans 12 amino acids. The CDR3 sequence is CASSLIGEKLFF. DNA of the CDR3: TGCGCCAGCAGCTTAATTGGGGAAAAACTGTTTTTT.

The chain joins TRBV28 to TRBJ2-3; D unresolved. V lost 6 bases, J lost 2 bases, and 6 bases lay in between. CDR3 size: 12 residues. Per germline, CDR1 MDHEN and CDR2 SYDVKM. In DNA form, the CDR3 reads TGTGCCAGCAGAGATACCACAGATACGCAGTATTTT. Encoded protein: CASRDTTDTQYF.

Here the CDR3 DNA reads TGTGCCAGCAGTGAGGAGGCAGGGGCGGGTTCACCCCTCCACTTT. The encoded protein is CASSEEAGAGSPLHF. The chain links TRBV2 to TRBJ1-6; a weak D match, TRBD1 (6 bases). Between the trimmed V and J ends, which lost 3 bases and 9 bases, there was a span of 15 bases. The CDR3 length is 15 residues. Germline CDR1 reads SNHLY; CDR2 reads FYNNEI.

The chain recombines TRBV5-1 with TRBJ2-5, with TRBD1 matching over 8 bases. The J call is uncertain, as TRBJ2-7 better fits the DNA end. The germline gives CDR1 SGHRS, CDR2 YFSETQ. The length of the CDR3 is 15 residues. The CDR3 DNA reads as TGCGCCAGCAGCTTGGTGACAGGGGACTTCGGCGAGCAGTACTTC. This gives the protein CASSLVTGDFGEQYF.

Concerning this clone: Different DNA sequences within this sample yield the same CDR3. The chain recombines TRBV18 with TRBJ2-7, with D hard to call. The CDR3 extends over 11 amino acids. V lost 6 bases to trimming and J lost 3 bases, with 6 bases between them. CDR1 and CDR2 from the germline V gene are KGHSH and LQKENI. DNA for the CDR3: TGTGCCAGCTCGGACGGCTACGAGCAGTACTTC. Its protein is CASSDGYEQYF.